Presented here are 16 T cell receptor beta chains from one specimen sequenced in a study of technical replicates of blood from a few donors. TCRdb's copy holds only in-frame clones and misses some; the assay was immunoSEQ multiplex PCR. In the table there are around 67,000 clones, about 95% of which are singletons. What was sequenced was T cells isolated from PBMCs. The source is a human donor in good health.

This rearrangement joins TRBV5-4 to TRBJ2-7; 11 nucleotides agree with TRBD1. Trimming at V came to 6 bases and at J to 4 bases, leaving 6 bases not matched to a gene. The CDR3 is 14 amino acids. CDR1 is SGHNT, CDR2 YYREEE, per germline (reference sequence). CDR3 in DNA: TGTGCCAGCACCCCCGGGACAGGGGGATACGAGCAGTACTTC. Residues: CASTPGTGGYEQYF.

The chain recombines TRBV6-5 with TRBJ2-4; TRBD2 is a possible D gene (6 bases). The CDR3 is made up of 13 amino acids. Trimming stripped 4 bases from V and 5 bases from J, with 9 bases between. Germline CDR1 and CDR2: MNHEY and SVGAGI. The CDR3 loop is CASSFGSENIQYF. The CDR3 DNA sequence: TGTGCCAGCAGTTTCGGGAGCGAAAACATTCAGTACTTC.

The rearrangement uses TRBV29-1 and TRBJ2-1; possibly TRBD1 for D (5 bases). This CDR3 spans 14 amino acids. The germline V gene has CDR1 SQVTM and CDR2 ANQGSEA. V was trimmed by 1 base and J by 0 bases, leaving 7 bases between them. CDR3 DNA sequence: TGCAGCGTTGAAGGGGGCCCCTCCTACAATGAGCAGTTCTTC. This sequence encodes CSVEGGPSYNEQFF.

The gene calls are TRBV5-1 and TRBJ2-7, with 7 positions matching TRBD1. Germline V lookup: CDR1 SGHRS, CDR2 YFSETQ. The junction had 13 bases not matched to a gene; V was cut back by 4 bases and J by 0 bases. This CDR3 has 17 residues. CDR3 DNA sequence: TGCGCCAGCAGCATGAAAAGGGACAGCACGAGCTCCTACGAGCAGTACTTC. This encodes CASSMKRDSTSSYEQYF.

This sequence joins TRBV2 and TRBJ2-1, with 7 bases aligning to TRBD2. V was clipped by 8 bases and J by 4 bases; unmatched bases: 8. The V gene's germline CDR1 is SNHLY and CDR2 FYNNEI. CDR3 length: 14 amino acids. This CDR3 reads CASDGLVRYNEQFF. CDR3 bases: TGTGCCAGCGATGGACTAGTCAGGTACAATGAGCAGTTCTTC.

CDR3 loop: CASSLRLQLANDNEQFF. CDR3 nucleotide sequence: TGCGCCAGCAGCCTAAGACTTCAACTAGCTAACGACAATGAGCAGTTCTTC. The chain couples TRBV4-1 to TRBJ2-1; a weak D match, TRBD2 (6 bases). Trimming pared 4 bases from V and 5 bases from J, leaving 21 bases between. The CDR3 covers 17 residues. Germline V gene data show CDR1 as MGHRA and CDR2 as YSYEKL.

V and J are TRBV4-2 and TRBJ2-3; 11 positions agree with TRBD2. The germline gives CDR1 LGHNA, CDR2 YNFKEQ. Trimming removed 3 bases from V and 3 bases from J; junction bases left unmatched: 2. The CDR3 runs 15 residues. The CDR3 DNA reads TGTGCCAGCAGCCAGACTAGCGGGAAAACAGATACGCAGTATTTT. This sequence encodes CASSQTSGKTDTQYF.

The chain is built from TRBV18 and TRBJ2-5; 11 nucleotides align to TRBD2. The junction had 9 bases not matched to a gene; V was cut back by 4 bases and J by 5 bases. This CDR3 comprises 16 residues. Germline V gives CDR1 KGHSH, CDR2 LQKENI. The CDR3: CASSRASGRSIETQYF. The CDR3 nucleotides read TGTGCCAGCTCACGGGCTAGCGGGAGGAGCATCGAGACCCAGTACTTC.

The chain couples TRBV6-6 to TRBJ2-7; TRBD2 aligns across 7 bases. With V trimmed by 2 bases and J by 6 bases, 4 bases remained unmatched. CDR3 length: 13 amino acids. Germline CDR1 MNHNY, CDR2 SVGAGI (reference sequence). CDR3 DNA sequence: TGTGCCAGCAGTTACGAGGGAGGGGTCGAGCAGTACTTC. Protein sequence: CASSYEGGVEQYF.

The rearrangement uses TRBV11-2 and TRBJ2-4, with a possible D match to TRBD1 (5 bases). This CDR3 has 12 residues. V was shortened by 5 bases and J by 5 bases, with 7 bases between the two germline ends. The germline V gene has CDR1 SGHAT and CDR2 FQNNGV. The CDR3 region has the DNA TGTGCCAGCAGCCTGACAGAAAACATTCAGTACTTC. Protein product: CASSLTENIQYF.

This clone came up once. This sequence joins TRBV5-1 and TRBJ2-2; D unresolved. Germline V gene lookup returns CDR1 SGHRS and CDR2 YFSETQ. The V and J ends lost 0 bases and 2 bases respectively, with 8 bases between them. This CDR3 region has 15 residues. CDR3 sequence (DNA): TGCGCCAGCAGCTTGGCCTCAGGAAACACCGGGGAGCTGTTTTTT. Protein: CASSLASGNTGELFF.

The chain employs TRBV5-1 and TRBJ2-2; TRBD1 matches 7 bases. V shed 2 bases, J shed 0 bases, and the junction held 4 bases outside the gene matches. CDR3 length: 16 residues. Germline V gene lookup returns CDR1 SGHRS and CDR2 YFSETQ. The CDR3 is CASSLSDRANTGELFF. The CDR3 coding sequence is TGCGCCAGCAGCTTAAGCGACAGGGCGAACACCGGGGAGCTGTTTTTT.

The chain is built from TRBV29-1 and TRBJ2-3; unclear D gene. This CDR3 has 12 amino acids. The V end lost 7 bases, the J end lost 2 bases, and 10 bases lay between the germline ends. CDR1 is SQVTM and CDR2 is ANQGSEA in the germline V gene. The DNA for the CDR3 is TGCAGCGGAGATCCGGTCACAGATACGCAGTATTTT. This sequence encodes CSGDPVTDTQYF.

The CDR3, as DNA: TGTGCCAGCAGCTTAGCGGGAGGCCGCCGTCGGGGTACCCAGTACTTC. This codes for CASSLAGGRRRGTQYF. This rearrangement joins TRBV7-6 to TRBJ2-5, with D possibly TRBD2 on 6 matching bases. The CDR3 loop spans 16 amino acids. V lost 0 bases and J lost 8, with 19 bases in between. The germline V gene has CDR1 SGHVS and CDR2 FNYEAQ.

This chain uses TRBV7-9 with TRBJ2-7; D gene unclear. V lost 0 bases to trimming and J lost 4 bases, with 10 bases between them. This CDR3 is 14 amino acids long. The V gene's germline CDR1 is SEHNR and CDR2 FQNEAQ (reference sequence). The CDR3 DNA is TGTGCCAGCAGCTTAGCAAGTGTAGAGTACGAGCAGTACTTC. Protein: CASSLASVEYEQYF.

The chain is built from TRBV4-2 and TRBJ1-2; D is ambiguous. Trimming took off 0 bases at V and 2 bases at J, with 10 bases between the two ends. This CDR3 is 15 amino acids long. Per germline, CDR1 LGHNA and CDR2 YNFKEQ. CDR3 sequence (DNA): TGTGCCAGCAGCCAAGAGCGCACAGAAAACTATGGCTACACCTTC. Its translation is CASSQERTENYGYTF.